This T cell receptor (beta chain) was documented in a study of cytomegalovirus exposure and HLA in healthy donors. The data were produced by immunoSEQ multiplex PCR, yet TCRdb's version contains in-frame clones alone and is incomplete. In the table there are about 69,000 clones, 96% of which are singletons. This clone was observed once. As yet, its antigen is unknown. The CDR3 has 15 residues. The germline gives CDR1 MNHNY, CDR2 SVGAGI (reference sequence). Trimming stripped 5 bases from V and 11 bases from J, with 24 bases between. The study, taken as a whole, reports: Subsequent analysis found a tendency for first-cohort TCR clusters to co-occur within the approximately 130 validation repertoires. It was reported that the classifier diagnosed cytomegalovirus status with high specificity and sensitivity in both the original and validation cohorts.

The source of this sequence is a woman under 30 in good health and CMV-seropositive. The sequencing input was PBMCs. J is TRBJ1-1 and V is TRBV6-6; D is possibly TRBD1 (6 bases). CDR3 in DNA: TGTGCCAGCAGTCGCAATCTTGGGACATTCAAGTCGGCTTTCTTT. Translation: CASSRNLGTFKSAFF.